These 8 T cell receptor beta chains share one sample of origin, sequenced in a study of response to subunit inactivated influenza vaccine. TCRdb re-called the RT-PCR reads through MiXCR, storing one row per CDR3 protein. The table lists roughly 760,000 distinct CDR3 sequences, around 21% of them singletons, with 10% to 13% in the top ten. The material sequenced was PBMCs from blood, taken 4 to 6 days after vaccination. The receptors come from a man in his fifties or sixties who received an inactivated influenza vaccine.

This clonotype was seen more than once but under ten times. V is TRBV7-9 and J is TRBJ1-2; no reliable D call. Trimming left V 5 bases short and J 4 bases short, with 23 bases between. Germline-derived CDR1 and CDR2 are SEHNR and FQNEAQ (reference sequence). The CDR3 runs to 17 residues. The CDR3: CASSRGGALQRTYGYTF. CDR3 nucleotide sequence: TGTGCCAGCAGCCGTGGTGGTGCGCTCCAGCGGACCTATGGCTACACCTTC. Full variable domain (rest looked up from reference TRBV7-9 and TRBJ1-2): DTGVSQNPRHKITKRGQNVTFRCDPISEHNRLYWYRQTLGQGPEFLTYFQNEAQLEKSRLLSDRFSAERPKGSFSTLEIQRTEQGDSAMYLCASSRGGALQRTYGYTFGSGTRLTVV.

This clonotype was seen a handful of times. The J gene is TRBJ2-2, the V gene TRBV30; D uncertain. Germline V gene sequence: CDR1 GTSNPN, CDR2 SVGIG (reference sequence). V was trimmed by 0 bases and J by 0 bases, leaving 8 bases between them. This CDR3 is built from 15 residues. CDR3 amino acids: CAWSVNSPNTGELFF. In DNA form, the CDR3 reads TGTGCCTGGAGTGTAAACAGCCCGAACACCGGGGAGCTGTTTTTT. The whole variable domain, remainder taken from reference TRBV30 and TRBJ2-2, is SQTIHQWPATLVQPVGSPLSLECTVEGTSNPNLYWYRQAAGRGLQLLFYSVGIGQISSEVPQNLSASRPQDRQFILSSKKLLLSDSGFYLCAWSVNSPNTGELFFGEGSRLTVL.

This clonotype was counted a few times. This chain links TRBV9 with TRBJ1-4, with 8 bases that match TRBD1. V was clipped by 4 bases and J by 3 bases; unmatched bases: 5. CDR3 length: 15 amino acids. Germline lookup yields CDR1 SGDLS and CDR2 YYNGEE. The CDR3 sequence: CASSRDRGPNEKLFF. Written as DNA, the CDR3 is TGTGCCAGCAGCCGAGACAGGGGTCCTAATGAAAAACTGTTTTTT.

V usage is TRBV7-9 and J usage is TRBJ2-1; TRBD1 is a possible D gene (5 bases). The CDR3 covers 17 residues. Germline V CDR1 and CDR2: SEHNR, FQNEAQ (reference sequence). Trimming pared 7 bases from V and 2 bases from J, leaving 21 bases between. Here the CDR3 reads CASNLGHPLFPYNEQFF. The CDR3 DNA reads as TGTGCCAGCAACTTGGGGCATCCGCTGTTCCCCTACAATGAGCAGTTCTTC.

V gene TRBV2 combines with J gene TRBJ2-7; 10 bases fit TRBD2. Unmatched junction bases numbered 6, after V lost 4 bases and J lost 6 bases. Looked up from germline, CDR1 is SNHLY and CDR2 is FYNNEI. The CDR3 is made up of 14 amino acids. This CDR3 reads CASSGASGSGEQYF. CDR3 nucleotides: TGTGCCAGCAGTGGGGCTAGCGGGAGCGGCGAGCAGTACTTC.

This clonotype occurred many times. Here the CDR3 DNA reads TGTGCCAGCAGCCGCACGGGAGGCGGAACTGAAGCTTTCTTT. Protein sequence: CASSRTGGGTEAFF. The chain carries TRBV6-1 and TRBJ1-1; the D is unclear. Trimming took off 6 bases at V and 5 bases at J, with 16 bases between the two ends. The CDR3 is made up of 14 amino acids. CDR1 and CDR2 from the germline V gene are MNHNS and SASEGT.

In this sample, this clonotype turned up a few times. V usage is TRBV10-3 and J usage is TRBJ2-6; no definite D call. Trimming took 7 bases from V and 0 from J, leaving 4 bases between them. From germline, CDR1 is ENHRY and CDR2 SYGVKD. This CDR3 has 13 residues. CDR3: CAITGSGANVLTF. Here the CDR3 DNA reads TGTGCCATCACTGGCTCTGGGGCCAACGTCCTGACTTTC.

The chain has TRBV7-9 and TRBJ1-2; possibly TRBD1 for D (5 bases). The V end lost 6 bases, the J end lost 5 bases, and 16 bases lay between the germline ends. The germline V gene encodes CDR1 SEHNR and CDR2 FQNEAQ (reference sequence). The CDR3 totals 14 residues. The CDR3 loop is CASSWAGNPYGYTF. As DNA, the CDR3 is TGTGCCAGCAGTTGGGCAGGGAACCCTTATGGCTACACCTTC.